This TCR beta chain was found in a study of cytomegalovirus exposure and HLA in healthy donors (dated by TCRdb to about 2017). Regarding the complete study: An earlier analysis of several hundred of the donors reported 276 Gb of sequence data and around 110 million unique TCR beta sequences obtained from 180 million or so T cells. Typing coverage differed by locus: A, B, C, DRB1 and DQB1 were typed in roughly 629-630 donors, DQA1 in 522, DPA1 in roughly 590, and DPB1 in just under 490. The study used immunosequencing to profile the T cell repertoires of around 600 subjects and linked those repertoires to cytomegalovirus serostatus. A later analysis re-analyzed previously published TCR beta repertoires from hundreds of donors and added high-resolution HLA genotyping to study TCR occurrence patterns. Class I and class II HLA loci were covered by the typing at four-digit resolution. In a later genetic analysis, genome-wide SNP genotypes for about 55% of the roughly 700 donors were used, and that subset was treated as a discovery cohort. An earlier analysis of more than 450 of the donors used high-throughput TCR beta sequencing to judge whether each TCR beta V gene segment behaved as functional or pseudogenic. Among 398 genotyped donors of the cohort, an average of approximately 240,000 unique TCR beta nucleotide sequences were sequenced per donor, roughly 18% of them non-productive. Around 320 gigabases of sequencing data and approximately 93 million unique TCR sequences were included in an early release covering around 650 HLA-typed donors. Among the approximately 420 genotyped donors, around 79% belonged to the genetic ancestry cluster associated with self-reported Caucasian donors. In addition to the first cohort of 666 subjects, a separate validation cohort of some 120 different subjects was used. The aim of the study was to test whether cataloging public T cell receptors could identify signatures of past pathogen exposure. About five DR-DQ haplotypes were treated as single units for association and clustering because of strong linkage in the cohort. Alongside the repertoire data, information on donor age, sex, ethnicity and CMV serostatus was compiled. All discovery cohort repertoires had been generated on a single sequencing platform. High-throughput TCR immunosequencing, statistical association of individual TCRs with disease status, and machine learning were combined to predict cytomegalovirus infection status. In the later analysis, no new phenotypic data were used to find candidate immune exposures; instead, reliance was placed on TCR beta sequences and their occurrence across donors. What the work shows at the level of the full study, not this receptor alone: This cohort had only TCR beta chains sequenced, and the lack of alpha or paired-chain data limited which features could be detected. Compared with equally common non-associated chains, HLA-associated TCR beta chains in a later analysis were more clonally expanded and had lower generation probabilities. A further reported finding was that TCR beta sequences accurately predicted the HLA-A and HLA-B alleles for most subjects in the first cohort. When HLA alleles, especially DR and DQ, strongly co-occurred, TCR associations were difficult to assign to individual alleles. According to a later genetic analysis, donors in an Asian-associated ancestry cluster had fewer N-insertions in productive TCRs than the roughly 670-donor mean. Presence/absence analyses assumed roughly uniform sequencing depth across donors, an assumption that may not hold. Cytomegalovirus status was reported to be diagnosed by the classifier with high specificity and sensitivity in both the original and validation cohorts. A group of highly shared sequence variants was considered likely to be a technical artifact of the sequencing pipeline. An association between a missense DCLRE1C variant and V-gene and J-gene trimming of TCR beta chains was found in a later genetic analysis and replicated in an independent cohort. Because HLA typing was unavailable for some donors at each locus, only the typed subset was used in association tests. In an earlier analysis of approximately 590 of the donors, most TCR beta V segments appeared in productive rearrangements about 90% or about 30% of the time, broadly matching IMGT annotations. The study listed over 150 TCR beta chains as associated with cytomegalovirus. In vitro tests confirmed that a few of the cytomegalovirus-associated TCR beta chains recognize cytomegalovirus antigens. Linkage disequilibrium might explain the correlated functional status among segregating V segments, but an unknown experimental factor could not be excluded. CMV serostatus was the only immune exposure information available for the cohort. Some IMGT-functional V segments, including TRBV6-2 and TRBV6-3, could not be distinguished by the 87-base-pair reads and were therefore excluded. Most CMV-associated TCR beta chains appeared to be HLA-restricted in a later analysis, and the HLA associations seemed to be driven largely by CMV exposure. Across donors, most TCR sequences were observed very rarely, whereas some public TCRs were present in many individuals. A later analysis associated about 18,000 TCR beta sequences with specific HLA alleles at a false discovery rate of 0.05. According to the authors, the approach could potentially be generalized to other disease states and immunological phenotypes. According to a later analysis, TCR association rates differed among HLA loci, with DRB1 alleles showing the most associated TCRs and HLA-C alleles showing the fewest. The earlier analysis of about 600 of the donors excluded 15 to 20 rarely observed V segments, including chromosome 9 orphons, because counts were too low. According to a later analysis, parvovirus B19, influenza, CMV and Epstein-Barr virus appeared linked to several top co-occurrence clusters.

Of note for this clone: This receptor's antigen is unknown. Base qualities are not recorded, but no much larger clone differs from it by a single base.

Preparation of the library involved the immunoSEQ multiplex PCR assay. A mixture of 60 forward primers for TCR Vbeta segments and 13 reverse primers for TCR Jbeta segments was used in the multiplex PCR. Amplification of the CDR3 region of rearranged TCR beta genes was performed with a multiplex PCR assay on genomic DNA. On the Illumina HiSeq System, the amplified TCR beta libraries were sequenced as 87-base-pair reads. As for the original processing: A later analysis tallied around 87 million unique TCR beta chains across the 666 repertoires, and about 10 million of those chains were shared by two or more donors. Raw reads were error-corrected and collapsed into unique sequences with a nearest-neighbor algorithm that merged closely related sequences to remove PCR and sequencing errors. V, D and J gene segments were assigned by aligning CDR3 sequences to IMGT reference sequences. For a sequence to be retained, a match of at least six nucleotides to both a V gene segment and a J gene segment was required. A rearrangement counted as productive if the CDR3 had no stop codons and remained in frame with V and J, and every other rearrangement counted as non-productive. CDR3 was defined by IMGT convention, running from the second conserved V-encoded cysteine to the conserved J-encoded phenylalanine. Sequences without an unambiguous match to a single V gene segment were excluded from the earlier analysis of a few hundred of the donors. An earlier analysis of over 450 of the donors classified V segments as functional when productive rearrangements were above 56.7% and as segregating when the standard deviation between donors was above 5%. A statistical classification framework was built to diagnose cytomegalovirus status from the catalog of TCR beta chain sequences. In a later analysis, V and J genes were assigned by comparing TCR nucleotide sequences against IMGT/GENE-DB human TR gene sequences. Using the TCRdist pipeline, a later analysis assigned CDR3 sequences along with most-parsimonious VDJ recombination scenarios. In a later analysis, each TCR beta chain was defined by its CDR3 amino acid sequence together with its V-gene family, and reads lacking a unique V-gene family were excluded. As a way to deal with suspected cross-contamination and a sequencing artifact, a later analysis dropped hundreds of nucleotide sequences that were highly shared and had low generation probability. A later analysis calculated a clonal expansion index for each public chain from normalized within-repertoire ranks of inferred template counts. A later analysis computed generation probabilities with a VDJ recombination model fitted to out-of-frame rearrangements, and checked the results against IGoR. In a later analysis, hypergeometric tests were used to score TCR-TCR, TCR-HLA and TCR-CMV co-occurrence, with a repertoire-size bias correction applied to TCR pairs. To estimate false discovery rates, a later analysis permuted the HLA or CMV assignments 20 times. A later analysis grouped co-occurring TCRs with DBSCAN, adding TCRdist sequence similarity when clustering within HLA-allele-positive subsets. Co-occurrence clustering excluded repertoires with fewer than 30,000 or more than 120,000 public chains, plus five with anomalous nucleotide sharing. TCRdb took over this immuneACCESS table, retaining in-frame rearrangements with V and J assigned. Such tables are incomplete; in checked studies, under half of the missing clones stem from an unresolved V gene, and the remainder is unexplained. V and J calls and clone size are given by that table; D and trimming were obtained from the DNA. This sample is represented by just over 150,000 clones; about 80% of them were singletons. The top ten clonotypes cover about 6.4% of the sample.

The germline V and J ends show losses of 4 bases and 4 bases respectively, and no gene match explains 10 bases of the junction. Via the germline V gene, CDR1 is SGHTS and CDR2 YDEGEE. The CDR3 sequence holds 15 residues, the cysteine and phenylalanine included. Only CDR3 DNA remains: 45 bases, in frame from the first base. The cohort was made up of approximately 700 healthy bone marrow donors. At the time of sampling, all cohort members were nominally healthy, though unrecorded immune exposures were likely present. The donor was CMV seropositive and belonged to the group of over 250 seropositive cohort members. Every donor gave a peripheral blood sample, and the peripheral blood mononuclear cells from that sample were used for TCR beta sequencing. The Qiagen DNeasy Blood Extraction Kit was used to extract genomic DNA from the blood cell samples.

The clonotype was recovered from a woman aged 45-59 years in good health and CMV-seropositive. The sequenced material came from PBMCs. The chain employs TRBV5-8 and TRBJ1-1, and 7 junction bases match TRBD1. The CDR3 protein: CASSQRQGGSTEAFF. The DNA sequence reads TGTGCCAGCAGCCAGAGACAGGGCGGCAGCACTGAAGCTTTCTTT.